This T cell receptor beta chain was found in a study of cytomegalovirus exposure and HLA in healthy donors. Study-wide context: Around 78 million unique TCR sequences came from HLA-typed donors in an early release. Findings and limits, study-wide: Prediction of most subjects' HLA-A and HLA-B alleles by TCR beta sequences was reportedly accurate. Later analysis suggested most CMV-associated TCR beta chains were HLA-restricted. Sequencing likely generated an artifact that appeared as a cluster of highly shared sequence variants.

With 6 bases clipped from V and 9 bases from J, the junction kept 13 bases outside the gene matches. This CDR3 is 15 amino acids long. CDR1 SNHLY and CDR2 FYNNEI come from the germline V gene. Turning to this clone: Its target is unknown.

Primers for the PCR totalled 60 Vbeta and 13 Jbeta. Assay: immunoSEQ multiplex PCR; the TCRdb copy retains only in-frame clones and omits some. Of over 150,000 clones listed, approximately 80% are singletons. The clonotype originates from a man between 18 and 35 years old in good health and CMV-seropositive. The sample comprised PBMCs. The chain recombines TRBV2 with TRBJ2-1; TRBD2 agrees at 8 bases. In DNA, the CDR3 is TGTGCCAGCAGGCGGGGGCCCCGACTAGCGTCTGAGCAGTTCTTC. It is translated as CASRRGPRLASEQFF.